Listed here are 20 T cell receptor beta chains from one sample, sequenced in a study of cytomegalovirus exposure and HLA in healthy donors. Primers for the PCR totalled 60 Vbeta and 13 Jbeta. Measured with immunoSEQ multiplex PCR; TCRdb has only the in-frame clones, and not every one. Found here are under 150,000 clones, roughly three quarters of them singletons; the top ten hold about 2%. The sample was PBMCs. All receptors come from a man in his late teens or twenties in good health and CMV-seronegative.

V and J are TRBV27 and TRBJ2-7, with TRBD2 as a possible D gene (5 bases). CDR1 MNHEY and CDR2 SMNVEV come from the germline V gene (reference sequence). The CDR3 is made up of 15 amino acids. Trimming took off 6 bases at V and 2 bases at J, with 17 bases between the two ends. CDR3 loop: CASSPADGSAYEQYF. CDR3 DNA: TGTGCCAGCAGCCCGGCGGATGGGAGTGCCTACGAGCAGTACTTC.

The chain is built from TRBV5-4 and TRBJ2-1, with 7 nucleotides matching TRBD2. The CDR3 runs 12 residues. V was pared by 4 bases and J by 10 bases, with 5 bases of the junction left unmatched. Germline CDR1 and CDR2: SGHNT and YYREEE (reference sequence). The CDR3 loop reads CASSPGTTEQFF. For the CDR3, the DNA is TGTGCCAGCAGCCCCGGGACTACCGAGCAGTTCTTC.

V is TRBV2 and J is TRBJ2-2; D is possibly TRBD2 (6 bases). The V end was cut by 4 bases, the J end by 4 bases, with 10 bases between. This CDR3 region has 14 residues. Per the germline V gene, CDR1 is SNHLY and CDR2 is FYNNEI. CDR3 protein: CASSGLVGTGELFF. DNA for the CDR3: TGTGCCAGCAGTGGACTAGTGGGCACCGGGGAGCTGTTTTTT.

The J gene is TRBJ2-5, the V gene TRBV5-1, with a weak D call TRBD2 (6 bases). The V end lost 4 bases, the J end lost 2 bases, and 12 bases lay between the germline ends. The CDR3 loop spans 14 amino acids. The V gene's germline CDR1 is SGHRS and CDR2 YFSETQ. The CDR3 loop reads CASSNRDLQETQYF. CDR3 bases: TGCGCCAGCAGCAACCGGGACTTACAAGAGACCCAGTACTTC.

The J gene is TRBJ2-1, the V gene TRBV15, with D uncertain. The germline V and J ends were trimmed by 1 base and 10 bases, with 8 bases remaining between them. The CDR3 has 12 amino acids. Germline V gene data show CDR1 as LNHNV and CDR2 as YYDKDF (reference sequence). The CDR3 DNA follows: TGTGCCACCAGCAGAGTGAACTTCGAGCAGTTCTTC. Amino acid sequence: CATSRVNFEQFF.

This rearrangement joins TRBV28 to TRBJ1-1; weak D call: TRBD1 (6 bases). V shed 7 bases and J shed 2 bases, with 11 bases lying between them. This CDR3 comprises 13 residues. The germline gives CDR1 MDHEN, CDR2 SYDVKM. The CDR3 nucleotides read TGTGCCAGCACCCGACAGGTTAACACTGAAGCTTTCTTT. It encodes CASTRQVNTEAFF.

The chain combines TRBV11-2 with TRBJ2-1; D is perhaps TRBD1 (5 bases). The CDR3 is made up of 15 amino acids. Trimming cost V 1 base and J 6 bases, with 13 bases left between them. CDR1 is SGHAT and CDR2 is FQNNGV in the germline V gene. DNA for the CDR3: TGTGCCAGCAGCTTAGTTTGGGGCACTGGCAATGAGCAGTTCTTC. Encoded protein: CASSLVWGTGNEQFF.

The chain recombines TRBV7-9 with TRBJ2-2; possibly TRBD1 for D (6 bases). CDR1 and CDR2 from the germline V gene are SEHNR and FQNEAQ (reference sequence). CDR3 length: 15 residues. Trimming shortened V by 1 base and J by 2 bases, and 8 bases separated the two germline ends. In DNA form, the CDR3 reads TGTGCCAGCAGCTTAGTAGGGGGTAACACCGGGGAGCTGTTTTTT. This translates into CASSLVGGNTGELFF.

The rearrangement joins TRBV9 to TRBJ2-3; 15 nucleotides line up with TRBD2. Germline V gene lookup returns CDR1 SGDLS and CDR2 YYNGEE. The CDR3 has 19 residues. Trimming cost V 4 bases and J 0 bases; bases outside gene matches: 9. The CDR3 is CASSKGLAGGGSSTDTQYF. DNA for the CDR3: TGTGCCAGCAGCAAAGGACTAGCGGGAGGGGGTTCTAGCACAGATACGCAGTATTTT.

This chain uses TRBV7-3 with TRBJ2-1; no clear D gene. Trimming took off 2 bases at V and 8 bases at J, with 13 bases between the two ends. The V gene's germline CDR1 is SGHTA and CDR2 FQGTGA. CDR3 length: 14 amino acids. The CDR3 here is CASSLRSGRDEQFF. As DNA, the CDR3 is TGTGCCAGCAGCTTACGGAGTGGCCGGGATGAGCAGTTCTTC.

The V and J genes are TRBV19 and TRBJ2-7, with TRBD2 matching over 13 bases. V gave up 7 bases and J gave up 4 bases; unmatched junction bases: 13. Germline V gives CDR1 LNHDA, CDR2 SQIVND (reference sequence). The CDR3 is 17 residues long. CDR3 sequence: CASMGGLAGDGGYEQYF. The CDR3 nucleotides read TGTGCCAGTATGGGCGGACTAGCGGGAGACGGTGGGTACGAGCAGTACTTC. Combining the CDR3 with reference TRBV19 and TRBJ2-7 gives the whole variable domain DGGITQSPKYLFRKEGQNVTLSCEQNLNHDAMYWYRQDPGQGLRLIYYSQIVNDFQKGDIAEGYSVSREKKESFPLTVTSAQKNPTAFYLCASMGGLAGDGGYEQYFGPGTRLTVT.

This chain links TRBV5-6 with TRBJ1-1; TRBD1 might be the D (5 bases). The V end lost 4 bases, the J end lost 1 base, and 14 bases lay between the germline ends. The CDR3 length is 15 residues. Per germline, CDR1 SGHDT and CDR2 YYEEEE. DNA of the CDR3: TGTGCCAGCAGCCCATATAGACAGTCGAACACTGAAGCTTTCTTT. Amino acid sequence: CASSPYRQSNTEAFF.

CDR3 bases: TGTGCCAGCAGTCGGTACACTGAAGCTTTCTTT. Translating it yields CASSRYTEAFF. V is TRBV5-6 and J is TRBJ1-1; no definite D call. The CDR3 contains 11 residues. Trimming cost V 5 bases and J 3 bases, with 5 bases left between them. CDR1 and CDR2 (germline): SGHDT, YYEEEE.

This chain links TRBV4-2 with TRBJ2-1; TRBD2 matches 13 bases. Germline V gene data show CDR1 as LGHNA and CDR2 as YNFKEQ. V lost 0 bases to trimming and J lost 7 bases; unmatched junction nucleotides: 6. This CDR3 is 17 amino acids long. The CDR3 here is CASSQDLRTSGSNEQFF. The CDR3 DNA reads TGTGCCAGCAGCCAAGATCTGCGGACTAGCGGGAGTAATGAGCAGTTCTTC.

This clone was seen only a few times. The V gene is TRBV6-5, the J gene TRBJ2-5, with D unresolved. The CDR3 runs to 16 residues. Germline V gives CDR1 MNHEY, CDR2 SVGAGI. V was trimmed by 0 bases and J by 0 bases, leaving 11 bases between them. CDR3 nucleotide sequence: TGTGCCAGCAGTTACTCTGATTCAACTTACCAAGAGACCCAGTACTTC. Translation gives CASSYSDSTYQETQYF.

This sequence joins TRBV9 and TRBJ2-1; 14 bases fit TRBD2. The CDR3 extends over 15 amino acids. Trimming removed 2 bases from V and 9 bases from J; junction bases left unmatched: 4. CDR1 is SGDLS and CDR2 is YYNGEE in the germline V gene. For the CDR3, the DNA is TGTGCCAGCAGCGTGGGACTAGCGGGAGCCGGTGAGCAGTTCTTC. This gives the protein CASSVGLAGAGEQFF.

The V gene is TRBV19, the J gene TRBJ2-7; 8 bases fit TRBD2. After removal of 1 base from V and 4 bases from J, the junction contained 6 bases not matched to a gene. The CDR3 sequence is 15 residues long. Germline V CDR1 and CDR2: LNHDA, SQIVND (reference sequence). CDR3 region: CASSIASGSVYEQYF. The DNA for the CDR3 is TGTGCCAGTAGTATAGCAAGCGGGAGTGTGTACGAGCAGTACTTC.

The table lists this clone with a count of one. The chain has TRBV6-5 and TRBJ2-1; 7 nucleotides align to TRBD1. With V trimmed by 3 bases and J by 9 bases, 8 bases remained unmatched. Germline V gives CDR1 MNHEY, CDR2 SVGAGI. There are 14 residues in the CDR3. CDR3 loop: CASSYWTGQSEQFF. CDR3 DNA: TGTGCCAGCAGTTATTGGACAGGCCAGAGTGAGCAGTTCTTC.

This chain links TRBV2 with TRBJ1-1; 10 positions match TRBD1. This CDR3 contains 13 residues. CDR1 and CDR2 from the germline V gene are SNHLY and FYNNEI. V lost 8 bases, J lost 5 bases, and 5 bases stayed unmatched. CDR3 protein: CASVGTGETEAFF. DNA of the CDR3: TGTGCCAGCGTCGGGACAGGGGAAACTGAAGCTTTCTTT.

This clone was recorded once. The chain links TRBV6-5 to TRBJ1-2; a weak D match, TRBD1 (6 bases). The CDR3 length is 14 residues. The germline V gene has CDR1 MNHEY and CDR2 SVGAGI. The V and J ends lost 8 bases and 6 bases respectively, with 19 bases between them. CDR3 DNA: TGTGCCAGCCACGGGGCACAGGGATCAAATGGCTACACCTTC. It translates to CASHGAQGSNGYTF.